Listed below are T cell receptor beta chains from one sample, sequenced in a study of identical twins. TCRdb re-analysed the 5' RACE reads in MiXCR, keeping a single row per CDR3 protein. Found here are around 280,000 distinct CDR3 sequences, under 9.5% of them singletons; the top ten hold approximately 2.1%. This same sample was also part of a study on yellow fever vaccine responses in identical twins.

Sequenced: memory (CD45RO+) T cells sorted from blood. The receptors were sampled from a woman younger than 30 in good health. Both conserved end residues are part of each CDR3. D genes are given only for firm matches. The size entry is marked missing in some rows and otherwise reads once, few, many or a size class.

>TRBD2|many|TRBV5-5|TRBJ2-4
TGTGCCAGCAGCTCAACTAGCGACCTAGCCAAAAACATTCAGTACTTC
CASSSTSDLAKNIQYF
>TRBD2|NA|TRBV6-1|TRBJ2-1
TGTGCCAGCAGTGTTCTAGCGGGGGGATATGAAGATGAGCAGTTCTTC
CASSVLAGGYEDEQFF
>NA|few|TRBV5-6|TRBJ2-7
TGTGCCAGCAGCCAGCTCGCGGTAGCCTACGAGCAGTACTTC
CASSQLAVAYEQYF
>NA|few|TRBV15|TRBJ2-2
TGTGCCACCAGCCCCCGGGGCGCGAACACCGGGGAGCTGTTTTTT
CATSPRGANTGELFF
>NA|many|TRBV5-1|TRBJ1-6
TGCGCCAGCAGCCCGGAAGGGGGGCCTTCACCCCTCCACTTT
CASSPEGGPSPLHF
>NA|NA|TRBV6-5|TRBJ2-6
TGTGCCAGCAGTTACTCGCAATTCTCTGGGGCCAACGTCCTGACTTTC
CASSYSQFSGANVLTF
>TRBD1|NA|TRBV3-1|TRBJ2-2
TGTGCCAGCAGCCTTGGGACAGGGGGCGCATCAAACACCGGGGAGCTGTTTTTT
CASSLGTGGASNTGELFF
>NA|few|TRBV4-2|TRBJ2-1
TGTGCCAGCAGCCAAGAGGCTACCTTCAGCTCCTACAATGAGCAGTTCTTC
CASSQEATFSSYNEQFF
>NA|few|TRBV20-1|TRBJ2-4
TGCAGTGCTAGAGGGGCGGCCTTCGAAAACATTCAGTACTTC
CSARGAAFENIQYF
>NA|NA|TRBV20-1|TRBJ2-3
TGCAGTGCTAGAAAGGATACGCAGTATTTT
CSARKDTQYF